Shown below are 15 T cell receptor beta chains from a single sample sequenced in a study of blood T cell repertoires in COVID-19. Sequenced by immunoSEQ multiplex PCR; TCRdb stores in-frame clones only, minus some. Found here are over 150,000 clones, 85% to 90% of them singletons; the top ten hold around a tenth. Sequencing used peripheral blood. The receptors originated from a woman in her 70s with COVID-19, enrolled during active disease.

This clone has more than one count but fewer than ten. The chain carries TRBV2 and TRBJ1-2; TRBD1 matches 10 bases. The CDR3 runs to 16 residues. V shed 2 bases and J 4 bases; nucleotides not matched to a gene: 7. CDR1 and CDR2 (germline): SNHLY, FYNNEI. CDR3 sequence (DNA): TGTGCCAGCAGTGAACTCCTAGGGACAGGGGTCTATGGCTACACCTTC. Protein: CASSELLGTGVYGYTF.

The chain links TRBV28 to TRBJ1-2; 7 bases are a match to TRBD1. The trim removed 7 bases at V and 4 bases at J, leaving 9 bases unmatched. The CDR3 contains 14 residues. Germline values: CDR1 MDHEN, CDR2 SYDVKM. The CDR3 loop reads CASTLDRVGYGYTF. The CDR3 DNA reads TGTGCCAGCACCTTAGACAGGGTTGGCTATGGCTACACCTTC.

CDR3 amino acids: CASSLTVLGQDRSGNTIYF. The CDR3 coding sequence is TGTGCCAGCAGTTTAACGGTCTTGGGACAGGACCGCTCTGGAAACACCATATATTTT. J is TRBJ1-3 and V is TRBV28; 8 nucleotides agree with TRBD1. The CDR3 is made up of 19 amino acids. The trim removed 2 bases at V and 0 bases at J, leaving 12 bases unmatched. Germline-derived CDR1 and CDR2 are MDHEN and SYDVKM.

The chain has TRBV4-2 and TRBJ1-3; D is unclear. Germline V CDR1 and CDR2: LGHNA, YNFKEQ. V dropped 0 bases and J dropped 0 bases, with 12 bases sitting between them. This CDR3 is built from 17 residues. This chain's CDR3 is CASSQELGRYSGNTIYF. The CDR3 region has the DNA TGTGCCAGCAGCCAAGAACTGGGCCGCTACTCTGGAAACACCATATATTTT.

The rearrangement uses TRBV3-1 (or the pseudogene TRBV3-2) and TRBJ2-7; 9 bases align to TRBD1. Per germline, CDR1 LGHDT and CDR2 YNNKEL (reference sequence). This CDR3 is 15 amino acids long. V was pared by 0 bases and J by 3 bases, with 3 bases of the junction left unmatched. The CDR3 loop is CASSQDTGGYYEQYF. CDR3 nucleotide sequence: TGTGCCAGCAGCCAAGACACAGGGGGCTACTACGAGCAGTACTTC.

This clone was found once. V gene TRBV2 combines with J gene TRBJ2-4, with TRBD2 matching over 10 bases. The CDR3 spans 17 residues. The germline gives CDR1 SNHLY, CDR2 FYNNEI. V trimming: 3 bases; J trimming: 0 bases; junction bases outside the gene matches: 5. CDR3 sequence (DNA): TGTGCCAGCAGTGATCTAGCGGGGGCCTTAGCCAAAAACATTCAGTACTTC. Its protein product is CASSDLAGALAKNIQYF.

CDR3 nucleotide sequence: TGTGCCAGCAGCTCCATCAGTGGGCCCCAGCATTTT. As protein: CASSSISGPQHF. The chain links TRBV7-9 to TRBJ1-5; D gene uncertain. The length of the CDR3 is 12 residues. V shed 4 bases and J shed 9 bases, with 10 bases lying between them. Looked up from germline, CDR1 is SEHNR and CDR2 is FQNEAQ (reference sequence).

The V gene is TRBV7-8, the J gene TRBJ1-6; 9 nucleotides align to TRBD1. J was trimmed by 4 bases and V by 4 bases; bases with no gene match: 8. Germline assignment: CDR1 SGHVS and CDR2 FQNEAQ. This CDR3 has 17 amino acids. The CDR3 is CASSWPGQGTYNSPLHF. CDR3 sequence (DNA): TGTGCCAGCAGCTGGCCGGGACAGGGAACTTATAATTCACCCCTCCACTTT.

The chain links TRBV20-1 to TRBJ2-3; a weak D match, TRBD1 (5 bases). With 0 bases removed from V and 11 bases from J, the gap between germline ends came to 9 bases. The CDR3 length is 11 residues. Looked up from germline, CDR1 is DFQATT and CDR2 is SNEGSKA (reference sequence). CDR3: CSAREPQGQYF. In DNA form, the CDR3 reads TGCAGTGCTAGAGAGCCCCAGGGGCAGTATTTT.

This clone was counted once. CDR3 nucleotides: TGTGCCAGCAGCTTGGGAGGTCCGGGGATAAGTGAAAAACTGTTTTTT. Translated, it gives CASSLGGPGISEKLFF. The rearrangement joins TRBV5-8 to TRBJ1-4; D is unclear. The V gene's germline CDR1 is SGHTS and CDR2 YDEGEE. The CDR3 runs to 16 residues. The V end lost 0 bases, the J end lost 7 bases, and 16 bases lay between the germline ends.

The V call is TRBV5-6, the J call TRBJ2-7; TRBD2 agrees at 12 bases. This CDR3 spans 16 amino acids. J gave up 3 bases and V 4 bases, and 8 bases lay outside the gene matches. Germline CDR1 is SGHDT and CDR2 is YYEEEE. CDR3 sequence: CASSLIRTSGDYEQYF. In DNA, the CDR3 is TGTGCCAGCAGCCTCATTAGGACTAGCGGGGACTACGAGCAGTACTTC. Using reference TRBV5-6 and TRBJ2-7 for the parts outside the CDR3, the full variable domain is DAGVTQSPTHLIKTRGQQVTLRCSPKSGHDTVSWYQQALGQGPQFIFQYYEEEERQRGNFPDRFSGHQFPNYSSELNVNALLLGDSALYLCASSLIRTSGDYEQYFGPGTRLTVT.

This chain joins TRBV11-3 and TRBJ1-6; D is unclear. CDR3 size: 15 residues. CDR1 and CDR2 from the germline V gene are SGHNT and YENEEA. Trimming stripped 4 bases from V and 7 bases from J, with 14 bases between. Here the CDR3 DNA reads TGTGCCAGCAGCTCTTTCGAGGAGCCAAATTCACCCCTCCACTTT. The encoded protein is CASSSFEEPNSPLHF.

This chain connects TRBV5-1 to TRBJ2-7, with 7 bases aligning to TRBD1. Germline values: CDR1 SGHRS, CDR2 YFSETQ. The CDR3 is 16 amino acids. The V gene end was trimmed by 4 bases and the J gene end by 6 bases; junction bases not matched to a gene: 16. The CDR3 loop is CASSRGQTNSPGEQYF. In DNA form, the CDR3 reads TGCGCCAGCAGCAGGGGACAGACCAATTCTCCGGGCGAGCAGTACTTC.

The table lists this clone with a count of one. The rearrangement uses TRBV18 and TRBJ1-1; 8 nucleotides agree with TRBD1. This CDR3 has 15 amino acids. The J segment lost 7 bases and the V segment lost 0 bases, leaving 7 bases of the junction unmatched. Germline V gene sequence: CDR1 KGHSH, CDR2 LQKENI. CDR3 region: CASSPPRDRFGEAFF. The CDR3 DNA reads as TGTGCCAGCTCACCACCGCGGGACAGGTTCGGTGAAGCTTTCTTT.

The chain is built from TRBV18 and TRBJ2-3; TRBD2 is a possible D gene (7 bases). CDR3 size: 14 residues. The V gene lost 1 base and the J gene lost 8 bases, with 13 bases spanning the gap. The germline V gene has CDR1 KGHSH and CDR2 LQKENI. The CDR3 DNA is TGTGCCAGCTCACCACAGGGGGAGGGCGGTACGCAGTATTTT. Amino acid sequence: CASSPQGEGGTQYF.